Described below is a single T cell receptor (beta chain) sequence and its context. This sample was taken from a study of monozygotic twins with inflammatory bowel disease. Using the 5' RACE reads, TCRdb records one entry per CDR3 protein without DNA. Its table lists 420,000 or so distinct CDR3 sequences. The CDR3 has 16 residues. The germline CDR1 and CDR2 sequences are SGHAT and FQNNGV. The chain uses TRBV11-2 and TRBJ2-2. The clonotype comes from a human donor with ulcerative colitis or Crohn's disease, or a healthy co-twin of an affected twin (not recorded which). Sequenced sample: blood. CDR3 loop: CASSLGRGRVTGELFF.